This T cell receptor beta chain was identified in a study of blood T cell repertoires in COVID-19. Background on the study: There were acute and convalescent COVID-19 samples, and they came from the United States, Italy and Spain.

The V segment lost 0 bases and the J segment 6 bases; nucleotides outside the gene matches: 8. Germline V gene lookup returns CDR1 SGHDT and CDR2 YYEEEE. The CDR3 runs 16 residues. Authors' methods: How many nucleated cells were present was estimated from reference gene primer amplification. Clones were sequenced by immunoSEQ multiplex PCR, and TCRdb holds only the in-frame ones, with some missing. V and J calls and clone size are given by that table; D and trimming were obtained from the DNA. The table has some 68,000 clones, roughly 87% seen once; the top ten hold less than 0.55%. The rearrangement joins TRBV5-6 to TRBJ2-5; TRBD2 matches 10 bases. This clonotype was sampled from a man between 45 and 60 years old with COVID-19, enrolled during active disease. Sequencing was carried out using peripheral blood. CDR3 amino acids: CASSLGASGRVKTQYF. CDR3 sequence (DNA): TGTGCCAGCAGCTTGGGAGCTAGCGGGAGAGTAAAGACCCAGTACTTC.